These 23 T cell receptor beta chains were sequenced from one sample in a study of post-analysis software for immune sequencing data. The study, taken as a whole, reports: Four to six TRBV segments (TRBV5-6, TRBV5-1 and TRBV20-1 among them) occurred more frequently in patients than in controls.

Antigens for these TCRs are unknown. Carried by the TCR beta cDNA libraries were unique molecular identifiers. TCRdb re-derived calls from the PCR reads in MiXCR, one entry per CDR3 protein. Here the sample spans fewer than 550,000 distinct CDR3 sequences, 34% being singletons. Sequenced input: blood. The receptors stem from a girl aged 2-17 years with multiple sclerosis.

V and J are TRBV7-9 and TRBJ1-1, with D perhaps TRBD1 (5 bases). The CDR3 sequence is 17 residues long. The germline CDR1 and CDR2 sequences are SEHNR and FQNEAQ (reference sequence). V gave up 5 bases and J gave up 0 bases, with 19 bases separating them. The CDR3 bases are TGTGCCAGCAGCCAAGGGACCGCGGGGCTCATGAACACTGAAGCTTTCTTT. As protein: CASSQGTAGLMNTEAFF.

In the case of this clonotype: Sequence at one end of the junction differs from germline and may be a read error. The V gene is TRBV10-1, the J gene TRBJ2-3, with D perhaps TRBD1 (6 bases). There are 13 residues in the CDR3. Germline loops: CDR1 WNHNN, CDR2 SYGVQD (reference sequence). The CDR3 region has the DNA TGCGTCAGCAGTGAAGGGGGATCAGATACGCAGTATTTT. Translating it yields CVSSEGGSDTQYF.

The J gene is TRBJ2-1, the V gene TRBV6-1, with D uncertain. This CDR3 is built from 16 residues. V dropped 2 bases and J dropped 0 bases, with 11 bases sitting between them. Germline V gives CDR1 MNHNS, CDR2 SASEGT. CDR3 sequence: CASSELWASSYNEQFF. CDR3 sequence (DNA): TGTGCCAGCAGTGAATTGTGGGCCAGCTCCTACAATGAGCAGTTCTTC.

This sequence joins TRBV4-2 and TRBJ2-1; TRBD2 agrees at 9 bases. After removal of 3 bases from V and 7 bases from J, the junction contained 10 bases not matched to a gene. The CDR3 is 16 amino acids. Per the germline V gene, CDR1 is LGHNA and CDR2 is YNFKEQ. The CDR3 sequence is CASSHKLAGGQNEQFF. CDR3 coding DNA: TGTGCCAGCAGCCACAAACTGGCGGGGGGGCAAAATGAGCAGTTCTTC.

CDR3 sequence (DNA): TGTGCCAGCAGTTTTGAAGGACAGATCTATGGCTACACCTTC. Its translation: CASSFEGQIYGYTF. This chain links TRBV12-3 or TRBV12-4 with TRBJ1-2, with TRBD1 as a possible D gene (6 bases). This CDR3 comprises 14 residues. V lost 3 bases, J lost 4 bases, and 12 bases lay in between.

The chain employs TRBV4-1 and TRBJ1-2; 10 positions match TRBD1. The CDR3 sequence is 17 residues long. J gave up 6 bases and V 1 base, and 11 bases lay outside the gene matches. Germline V gene data show CDR1 as MGHRA and CDR2 as YSYEKL. CDR3 protein: CASSQVPPGQGRNGYTF. CDR3 DNA: TGCGCCAGCAGCCAAGTCCCCCCGGGACAGGGGAGGAATGGCTACACCTTC.

The CDR3 sequence is CSATSGFSTLSTDTQYF. The DNA for the CDR3 is TGCAGTGCTACGTCTGGTTTCAGCACCCTTAGCACAGATACGCAGTATTTT. This chain connects TRBV20-1 to TRBJ2-3; D is ambiguous. Germline V gene data show CDR1 as DFQATT and CDR2 as SNEGSKA (reference sequence). This CDR3 has 17 amino acids. Trimming took 4 bases from V and 0 from J, leaving 20 bases between them.

This clonotype came up a few times. The chain uses TRBV6-1 and TRBJ1-2; 8 nucleotides match TRBD1. V was clipped by 7 bases and J by 3 bases; unmatched bases: 16. CDR3 size: 17 residues. Germline V gives CDR1 MNHNS, CDR2 SASEGT. The CDR3 protein is CASTRTLTGAGDYGYTF. CDR3 nucleotides: TGTGCCAGCACCCGAACTCTGACAGGGGCTGGGGACTATGGCTACACCTTC.

This chain connects TRBV5-1 to TRBJ2-1; TRBD1 aligns across 12 bases. The CDR3 is 16 residues long. Germline V CDR1 and CDR2: SGHRS, YFSETQ. V lost 2 bases and J lost 7; bases outside the gene matches: 7. The CDR3 region has the DNA TGCGCCAGCAGCTTTCCGGGACAGGGGGCTCAGAATGAGCAGTTCTTC. Its protein product is CASSFPGQGAQNEQFF.

Many counts were recorded for this clonotype. The chain couples TRBV12-3 or TRBV12-4 to TRBJ1-2; no clear D gene. This CDR3 comprises 13 residues. The V gene lost 2 bases and the J gene lost 0 bases, with 4 bases spanning the gap. The CDR3 DNA sequence: TGTGCCAGCAGTTTATCGTCTAACTATGGCTACACCTTC. This gives the protein CASSLSSNYGYTF.

This clonotype was found a few times. The V call is TRBV2, the J call TRBJ2-5; D possibly corresponds to TRBD2 (5 bases). The germline V and J ends were trimmed by 4 bases and 5 bases, with 14 bases remaining between them. The CDR3 contains 14 residues. The germline V gene has CDR1 SNHLY and CDR2 FYNNEI. This CDR3 is CASSVSAGEETQYF. In DNA form, the CDR3 reads TGTGCCAGCAGTGTCTCTGCGGGCGAGGAGACCCAGTACTTC.

The V and J genes are TRBV29-1 and TRBJ1-1; D is unresolved. This CDR3 has 13 residues. Trimming removed 4 bases from V and 0 bases from J, with 9 bases in between. Per the germline V gene, CDR1 is SQVTM and CDR2 is ANQGSEA. CDR3 sequence: CSVGYGVNTEAFF. Here the CDR3 DNA reads TGCAGCGTTGGATACGGGGTGAACACTGAAGCTTTCTTT.

CDR3 loop: CASSLPRDGTYQETQYF. CDR3 DNA sequence: TGTGCCAGCAGTTTACCCAGGGACGGCACGTACCAAGAGACCCAGTACTTC. The chain uses TRBV12-3 or TRBV12-4 and TRBJ2-5; TRBD1 or TRBD2 may be the D gene (5 bases each). The ends were cut back, 2 bases at V and 0 bases at J, with 16 bases in the middle. There are 17 residues in the CDR3.

This clonotype was observed a few times. The rearrangement links TRBV12-3 or TRBV12-4 to TRBJ2-4; D is unclear. The J call may be mistaken, given a closer DNA end match to TRBJ2-7. This CDR3 has 11 residues. The CDR3 nucleotides are TGTGCCAGCAGTTCTGGGAACGAGCAGTACTTC. The encoded protein is CASSSGNEQYF.

Only a few counts were recorded for this clonotype. The CDR3 DNA reads as TGCAGTGCTAGAGATCCTATGGGACAGCCCTACGAGCAGTACTTC. Translated, it gives CSARDPMGQPYEQYF. This rearrangement joins TRBV20-1 to TRBJ2-7; 7 bases align to TRBD1. The CDR3 length is 15 residues. V was pared by 0 bases and J by 2 bases, with 7 bases of the junction left unmatched. Germline V gene lookup returns CDR1 DFQATT and CDR2 SNEGSKA (reference sequence).

With respect to this clonotype: This may stem from a read error, because a much larger clone lies one nucleotide away. The chain couples TRBV5-1 to TRBJ2-7; possible D gene TRBD2, 7 bases. V was shortened by 5 bases and J by 5 bases, with 23 bases between the two germline ends. CDR3 length equals 16 residues. CDR1 and CDR2 from the germline V gene are SGHRS and YFSETQ. This chain's CDR3 is CASSTDASRGAHEQYV. CDR3 in DNA: TGCGCCAGCAGTACGGACGCTTCACGGGGGGCCCACGAGCAGTACGTC.

The chain joins TRBV18 to TRBJ1-1, with a tentative D call TRBD1 (5 bases). This CDR3 has 14 residues. The ends were cut back, 1 base at V and 2 bases at J, with 8 bases in the middle. CDR1 KGHSH and CDR2 LQKENI come from the germline V gene. CDR3 amino acids: CASSPQGTNTEAFF. CDR3 coding DNA: TGTGCCAGCTCACCACAGGGGACTAACACTGAAGCTTTCTTT.

The sample holds many counts of this clonotype. The genes are TRBV4-2 and TRBJ2-5; TRBD2 aligns across 15 bases. Per the germline V gene, CDR1 is LGHNA and CDR2 is YNFKEQ. The CDR3 has 18 amino acids. V dropped 0 bases and J dropped 3; count of bases not matched to a gene: 5. The CDR3 is CASSQDSGLAGGEETQYF. CDR3 DNA: TGTGCCAGCAGCCAAGATTCAGGACTAGCGGGGGGGGAAGAGACCCAGTACTTC.

The chain is built from TRBV5-1 and TRBJ1-6; no reliable D call. In germline, CDR1 is SGHRS, CDR2 YFSETQ. Trimming stripped 6 bases from V and 10 bases from J, with 8 bases between. CDR3 length: 11 amino acids. The CDR3 reads CASTRFSPLHF. The CDR3 bases are TGCGCCAGCACCAGGTTCTCACCCCTCCACTTT. Supplemented by reference TRBV5-1 and TRBJ1-6, the full variable domain reads KAGVTQTPRYLIKTRGQQVTLSCSPISGHRSVSWYQQTPGQGLQFLFEYFSETQRNKGNFPGRFSGRQFSNSRSEMNVSTLELGDSALYLCASTRFSPLHFGNGTRLTVT.

A few counts support this clonotype. The chain joins TRBV2 to TRBJ2-5; 10 bases are a match to TRBD1. The trim removed 8 bases at V and 5 bases at J, leaving 14 bases unmatched. CDR1 and CDR2 from the germline V gene are SNHLY and FYNNEI. The CDR3 has 16 amino acids. This CDR3 reads CASLRDRGQPAETQYF. CDR3 nucleotide sequence: TGTGCCAGCCTCCGGGACAGGGGTCAACCAGCGGAGACCCAGTACTTC. Full variable domain (missing parts from reference TRBV2 and TRBJ2-5): EPEVTQTPSHQVTQMGQEVILRCVPISNHLYFYWYRQILGQKVEFLVSFYNNEISEKSEIFDDQFSVERPDGSNFTLKIRSTKLEDSAMYFCASLRDRGQPAETQYFGPGTRLLVL.

The chain links TRBV20-1 to TRBJ2-5; TRBD1 aligns across 9 bases. Germline assignment: CDR1 DFQATT and CDR2 SNEGSKA (reference sequence). This CDR3 contains 18 residues. J was trimmed by 2 bases and V by 0 bases; bases with no gene match: 13. In DNA, the CDR3 is TGCAGTGCTAGAGATCCCCGCGACACAGGGGGCCTTCAAGAGACCCAGTACTTC. Translated: CSARDPRDTGGLQETQYF.

This clonotype has a count of ten or more. J is TRBJ2-5 and V is TRBV7-8; a weak D match, TRBD2 (6 bases). V lost 5 bases and J lost 5, with 18 bases in between. Germline V lookup: CDR1 SGHVS, CDR2 FQNEAQ. This CDR3 comprises 15 residues. DNA for the CDR3: TGTGCCAGCAGCCCCCTGGAGGGCAAAGGGGAGACCCAGTACTTC. Its protein is CASSPLEGKGETQYF.

The V gene is TRBV5-1, the J gene TRBJ2-1; 9 nucleotides line up with TRBD1. CDR1 SGHRS and CDR2 YFSETQ come from the germline V gene. The CDR3 sequence is 14 residues long. J was trimmed by 5 bases and V by 6 bases; bases with no gene match: 6. CDR3 sequence (DNA): TGCGCCAGCATGACTGGGACAGGGCACAATGAGCAGTTCTTC. Its translation: CASMTGTGHNEQFF.